The source of this T cell receptor (beta chain) is a study of cytomegalovirus exposure and HLA in healthy donors. The PCR had 60 Vbeta and 13 Jbeta primers. Here immunoSEQ multiplex PCR was the method, and the copy in TCRdb shows in-frame clones only, minus some. The table has 150,000 to 200,000 clones, around 78% seen once; the top ten hold 12% to 15%. The CDR3 loop spans 15 amino acids. From germline, CDR1 is MNHEY and CDR2 SMNVEV (reference sequence). Germline trimming cut 0 bases from V and 6 bases from J; bases unmatched to any gene: 3. This clone showed up just a few times. The V and J genes are TRBV27 and TRBJ2-3, with 10 bases identical to TRBD2. Material: PBMCs. This TCR derives from a young woman in good health and CMV-seropositive. The CDR3 sequence: CASSLSLAGADTQYF. Here the CDR3 DNA reads TGTGCCAGCAGTTTATCTCTAGCGGGGGCGGATACGCAGTATTTT.